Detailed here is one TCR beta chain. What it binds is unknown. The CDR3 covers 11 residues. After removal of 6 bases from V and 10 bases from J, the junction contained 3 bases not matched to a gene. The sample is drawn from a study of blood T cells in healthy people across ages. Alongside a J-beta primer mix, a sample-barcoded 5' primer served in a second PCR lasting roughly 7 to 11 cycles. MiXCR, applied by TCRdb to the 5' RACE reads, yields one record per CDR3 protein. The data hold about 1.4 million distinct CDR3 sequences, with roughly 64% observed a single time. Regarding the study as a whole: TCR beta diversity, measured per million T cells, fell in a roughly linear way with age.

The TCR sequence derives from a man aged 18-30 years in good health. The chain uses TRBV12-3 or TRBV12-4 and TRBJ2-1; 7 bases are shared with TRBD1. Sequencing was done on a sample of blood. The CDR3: CASRDRAEQFF. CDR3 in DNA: TGTGCCAGCAGAGACAGGGCAGAGCAGTTCTTC.